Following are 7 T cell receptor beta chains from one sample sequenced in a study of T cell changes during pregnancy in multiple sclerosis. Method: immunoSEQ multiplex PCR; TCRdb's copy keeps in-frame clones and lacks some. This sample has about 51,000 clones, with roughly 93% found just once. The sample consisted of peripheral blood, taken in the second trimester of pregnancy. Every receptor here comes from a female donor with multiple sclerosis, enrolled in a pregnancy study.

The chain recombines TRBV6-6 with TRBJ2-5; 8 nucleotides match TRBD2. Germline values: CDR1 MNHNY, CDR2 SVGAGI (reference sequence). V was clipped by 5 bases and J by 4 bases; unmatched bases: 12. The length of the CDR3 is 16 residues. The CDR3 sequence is CASSRPRDGGVETQYF. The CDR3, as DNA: TGTGCCAGCAGTCGCCCCCGGGACGGGGGGGTAGAGACCCAGTACTTC.

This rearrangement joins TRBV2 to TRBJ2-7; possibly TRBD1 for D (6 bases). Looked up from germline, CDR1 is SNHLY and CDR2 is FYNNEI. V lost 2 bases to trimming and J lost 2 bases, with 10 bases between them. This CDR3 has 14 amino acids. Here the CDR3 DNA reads TGTGCCAGCAGTGAATGGACAGAACCCTACGAGCAGTACTTC. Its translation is CASSEWTEPYEQYF.

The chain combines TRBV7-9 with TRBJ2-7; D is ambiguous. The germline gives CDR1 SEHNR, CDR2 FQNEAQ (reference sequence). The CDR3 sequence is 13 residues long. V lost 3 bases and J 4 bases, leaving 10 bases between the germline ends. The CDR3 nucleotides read TGTGCCAGCAGCTTTTTAGAGTCTTACGAGCAGTACTTC. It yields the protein CASSFLESYEQYF.

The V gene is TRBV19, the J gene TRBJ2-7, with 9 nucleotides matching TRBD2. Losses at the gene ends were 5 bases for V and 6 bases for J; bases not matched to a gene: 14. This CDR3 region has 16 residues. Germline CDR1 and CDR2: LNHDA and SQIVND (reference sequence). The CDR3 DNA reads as TGTGCCAGTAGTGTCTCTCCTAGCGGGACCATTCCCGAGCAGTACTTC. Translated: CASSVSPSGTIPEQYF.

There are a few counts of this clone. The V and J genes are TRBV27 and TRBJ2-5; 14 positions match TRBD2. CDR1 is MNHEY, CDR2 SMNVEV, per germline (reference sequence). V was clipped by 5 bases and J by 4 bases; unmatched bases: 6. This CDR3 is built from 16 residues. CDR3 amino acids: CASSQTSGRARETQYF. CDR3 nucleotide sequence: TGTGCCAGCAGTCAGACTAGCGGGAGGGCGCGAGAGACCCAGTACTTC.

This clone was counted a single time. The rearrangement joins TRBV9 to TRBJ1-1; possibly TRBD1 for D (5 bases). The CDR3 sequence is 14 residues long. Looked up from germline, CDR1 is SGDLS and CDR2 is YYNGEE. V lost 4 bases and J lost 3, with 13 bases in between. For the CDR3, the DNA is TGTGCCAGCAGCCCGACAGACGTTCACACTGAAGCTTTCTTT. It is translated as CASSPTDVHTEAFF.

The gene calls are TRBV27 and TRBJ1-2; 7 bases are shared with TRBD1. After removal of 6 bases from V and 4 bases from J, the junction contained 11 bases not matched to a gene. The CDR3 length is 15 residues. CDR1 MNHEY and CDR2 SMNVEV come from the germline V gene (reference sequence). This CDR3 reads CASRPPTGSVYGYTF. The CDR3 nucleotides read TGTGCCAGCAGACCCCCGACAGGGAGCGTCTATGGCTACACCTTC.